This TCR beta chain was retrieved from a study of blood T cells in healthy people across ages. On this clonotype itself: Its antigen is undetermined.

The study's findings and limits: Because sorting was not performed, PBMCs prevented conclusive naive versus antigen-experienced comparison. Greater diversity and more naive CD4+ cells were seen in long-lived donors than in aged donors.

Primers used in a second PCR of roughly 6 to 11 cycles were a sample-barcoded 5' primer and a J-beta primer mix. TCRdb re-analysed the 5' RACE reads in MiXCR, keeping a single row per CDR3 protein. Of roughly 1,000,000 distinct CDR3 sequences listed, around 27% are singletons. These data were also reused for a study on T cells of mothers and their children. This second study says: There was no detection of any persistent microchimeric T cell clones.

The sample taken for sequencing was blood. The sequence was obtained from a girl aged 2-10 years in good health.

CDR3 residues: CASSTLAPTDTQYF. Written as DNA, the CDR3 is TGTGCCAGCAGCACACTAGCTCCCACAGATACGCAGTATTTT. The rearrangement links TRBV12-3 or TRBV12-4 to TRBJ2-3; perhaps TRBD2 as D (6 bases). The V end was cut by 6 bases, the J end by 2 bases, with 12 bases between. This CDR3 region has 14 residues.